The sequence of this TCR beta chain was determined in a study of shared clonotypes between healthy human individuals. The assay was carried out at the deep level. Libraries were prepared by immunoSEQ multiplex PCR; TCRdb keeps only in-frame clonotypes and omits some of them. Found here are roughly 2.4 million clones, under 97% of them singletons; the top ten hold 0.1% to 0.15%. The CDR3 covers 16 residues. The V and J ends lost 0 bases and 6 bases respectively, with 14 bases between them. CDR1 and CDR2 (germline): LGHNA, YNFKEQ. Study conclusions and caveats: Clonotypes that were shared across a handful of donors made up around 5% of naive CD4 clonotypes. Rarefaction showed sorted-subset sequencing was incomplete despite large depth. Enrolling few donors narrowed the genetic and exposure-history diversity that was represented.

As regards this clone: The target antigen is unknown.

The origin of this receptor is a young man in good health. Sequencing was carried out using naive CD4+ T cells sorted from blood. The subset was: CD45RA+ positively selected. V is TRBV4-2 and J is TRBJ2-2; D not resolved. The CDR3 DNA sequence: TGTGCCAGCAGCCAAGACCTTCTTGTATCCTCCGGGGAGCTGTTTTTT. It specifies CASSQDLLVSSGELFF.